What follows is one T cell receptor beta chain and its context. Its target is not known. This sample is drawn from a study of CD8 T cells in ankylosing spondylitis. The study, taken as a whole, reports: There were earlier reports of some motif variants in reactive arthritis synovial fluid and blood. Disease-linked clones reportedly showed significant enrichment in matched ankylosing spondylitis synovial fluid. For ankylosing spondylitis blood, a TCR beta motif of under ten highly homologous variants appeared characteristic.

CDR1 is LGHNA, CDR2 YSLEER, per germline. Trimming took off 4 bases at V and 6 bases at J, with 18 bases between the two ends. The CDR3 runs 15 residues. TCRdb independently ran MiXCR on the 5' RACE reads; one entry per CDR3 protein. The sample has 110,000 to 150,000 distinct CDR3 sequences; roughly 8.4% are singletons. Material: synovial fluid, either unsorted or a sorted T cell fraction (not recorded which). The sequence was collected from a male donor with ankylosing spondylitis. The chain employs TRBV4-3 and TRBJ1-1; D is ambiguous. CDR3 in amino acids: CASSLNPGLGSEAFF. The CDR3 DNA sequence: TGCGCCAGCAGCCTCAATCCAGGCCTGGGGTCTGAAGCTTTCTTT.